The rows below give T cell receptor beta chains drawn from one sample of a study of blood T cell repertoires in COVID-19. Sequencing was performed with immunoSEQ multiplex PCR; in TCRdb, only in-frame clones are kept and a portion is missing. The sample records 200,000 to 250,000 clones, just over 85% being singletons. Sequencing was performed on peripheral blood. The receptors were gathered from a man in his fifties or sixties with acute or convalescent COVID-19. Both conserved end residues are part of each CDR3. A D gene is named only where the DNA matches it firmly. Size is omitted from some rows. Given values are once, few, many or a class for expanded clones.

abundance,v_gene,d_gene,j_gene,CDR3aa,CDR3nt
-,TRBV19,-,TRBJ1-4,CASSNRRGRSANEKLFF,TGTGCCAGTAGTAACAGGCGAGGGAGGTCGGCTAATGAAAAACTGTTTTTT
-,TRBV18,TRBD1,TRBJ2-1,CASSTWDSNNEQFF,TGTGCCAGCTCAACTTGGGACAGCAACAATGAGCAGTTCTTC
once,TRBV5-8,-,TRBJ1-5,CASSLRTWNQPQHF,TGTGCCAGCAGCCTACGGACATGGAATCAGCCCCAGCATTTT
-,TRBV7-8,-,TRBJ1-4,CASSPKPKGVGEKLFF,TGTGCCAGCAGCCCAAAGCCAAAAGGGGTCGGTGAAAAACTGTTTTTT
-,TRBV30,TRBD1,TRBJ1-2,CAWSTQGGIYGYTF,TGTGCCTGGAGTACCCAGGGGGGCATCTATGGCTACACCTTC
-,TRBV20-1,-,TRBJ2-5,CSAQYQETQYF,TGCAGTGCCCAGTACCAAGAGACCCAGTACTTC
-,TRBV18,TRBD1,TRBJ1-2,CASSQTGGANGYTF,TGTGCCAGCTCACAAACAGGGGGCGCGAATGGCTACACCTTC
-,TRBV11-1,-,TRBJ2-6,CASRSQGTGANVLTF,TGTGCCAGCAGGTCACAGGGAACCGGGGCCAACGTCCTGACTTTC
-,TRBV15,-,TRBJ1-2,CATSRGGGVGYGYTF,TGTGCCACCAGCAGAGGGGGAGGAGTCGGCTATGGCTACACCTTC
once,TRBV14,TRBD2,TRBJ2-3,CASSLSGVFSDTQYF,TGTGCCAGCAGCCTTAGCGGGGTATTCTCAGATACGCAGTATTTT
-,TRBV10-3,-,TRBJ1-1,CAISASGGGEAFF,TGTGCCATCAGTGCGAGCGGTGGAGGGGAAGCTTTCTTT
-,TRBV7-9,TRBD1,TRBJ1-3,CASSFRQGSSGNTIYF,TGTGCCAGCAGCTTCCGACAGGGTAGCTCTGGAAACACCATATATTTT
-,TRBV2,-,TRBJ1-4,CASKKGVDNEKLFF,TGTGCCAGCAAGAAGGGAGTTGATAATGAAAAACTGTTTTTT
-,TRBV9,-,TRBJ2-2,CASSGNRWETNTGELFF,TGTGCCAGCAGCGGGAACAGGTGGGAAACGAACACCGGGGAGCTGTTTTTT
-,TRBV5-5,TRBD2,TRBJ2-7,CASRRTSGELYEQYF,TGTGCCAGCAGGAGAACTAGCGGGGAGCTTTACGAGCAGTACTTC
-,TRBV30,-,TRBJ2-5,CAWSPLGGAPRETQYF,TGTGCCTGGAGCCCCCTTGGAGGGGCCCCGAGGGAGACCCAGTACTTC
-,TRBV5-1,-,TRBJ1-2,CASTAGHGYTF,TGCGCCAGCACCGCAGGGCACGGCTACACCTTC
-,TRBV29-1,-,TRBJ2-7,CSVEDRKSSYEQYF,TGCAGCGTTGAAGACCGAAAGAGCTCCTACGAGCAGTACTTC
-,TRBV7-9,TRBD1,TRBJ1-1,CASSNRDSYTEAFF,TGTGCCAGCAGCAACCGGGACAGCTACACTGAAGCTTTCTTT